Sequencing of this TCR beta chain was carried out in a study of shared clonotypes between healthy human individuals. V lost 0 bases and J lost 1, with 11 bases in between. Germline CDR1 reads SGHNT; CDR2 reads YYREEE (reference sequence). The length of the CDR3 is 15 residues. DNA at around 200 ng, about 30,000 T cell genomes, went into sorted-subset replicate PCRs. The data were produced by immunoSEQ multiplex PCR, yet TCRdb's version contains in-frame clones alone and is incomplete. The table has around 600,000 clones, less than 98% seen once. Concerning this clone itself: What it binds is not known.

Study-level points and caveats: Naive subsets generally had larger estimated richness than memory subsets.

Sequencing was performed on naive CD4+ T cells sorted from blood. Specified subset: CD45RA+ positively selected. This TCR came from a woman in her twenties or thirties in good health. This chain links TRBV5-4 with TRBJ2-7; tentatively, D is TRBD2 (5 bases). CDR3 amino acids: CASSLEASRSYEQYF. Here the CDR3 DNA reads TGTGCCAGCAGCTTGGAGGCTAGCCGGTCCTACGAGCAGTACTTC.